This TCR beta chain appears in the sequencing data of a study of T cells expressing NK-cell markers. The overall study: Of eight sequenced donors, seven were HCMV-seropositive and one HCMV-seronegative.

As regards this clonotype: What it binds is not known.

Study-level points and caveats: There were a handful of donors in whom these clonotypes also led the CD3+CD56-NKG2C+ fraction. Of the CD8+ T cells in about 6 donors, about 1.0-7.0% belonged to dominant NKG2C+ clonotypes. It remained uncertain whether the expanded NKG2C+ T cell clones were specific for HCMV antigens.

TCRdb derives one entry per CDR3 protein from the 5' RACE reads, leaving out DNA. The repertoire table contains approximately 110,000 distinct CDR3 sequences. The CDR3 runs 12 residues. The V gene's germline CDR1 is SGHAT and CDR2 FQDESV (reference sequence). The rearrangement joins TRBV11-1 to TRBJ1-1. The sequence was obtained from a woman between 18 and 70 years old in good health. Sequenced input: blood T cells: a sorted CD56 or NKG2C T cell subset, CD4+ or CD8+ T cells, or bulk PBMC T cells (not recorded which). The CDR3 loop reads CASSLAAGQAFF.